This TCR beta chain was identified in a study of blood T cell repertoires in COVID-19. Method: immunoSEQ multiplex PCR; TCRdb's copy keeps in-frame clones and lacks some. The sample records some 300,000 clones, nearly 90% being singletons. The germline gives CDR1 MNHEY, CDR2 SMNVEV (reference sequence). This CDR3 contains 14 residues. Deletions cut 4 bases from V and 5 bases from J, with 14 bases between. The sequence was obtained from a woman between 25 and 40 years old with COVID-19, enrolled during active disease. V and J are TRBV27 and TRBJ1-2; D not certain. Material: peripheral blood. In DNA form, the CDR3 reads TGTGCCAGCAGTTCAGGAGGGCAGTCATATGGCTACACCTTC. This gives the protein CASSSGGQSYGYTF.